This TCR beta chain derives from a study of blood T cell repertoires in COVID-19. The wider study: Sources were T cells, B-cell-depleted T cells, or PBMCs; the material itself was cDNA or gDNA.

Individuals aged roughly 18 to 95 years were recruited from around 22 US areas. Two negative PCRs, clearance, or symptom resolution characterized the recovered Cohort 3 donors. Per the study methods: The authors estimated nucleated cell counts from reference gene primer amplification. Clones were read by immunoSEQ multiplex PCR, and TCRdb kept only the in-frame ones, dropping some. V, J and clone size reflect that table, while D and trimming were determined from the DNA. Among about 320,000 clones listed, approximately 89% were seen once. The sequence came from a man younger than 40 who had recovered from COVID-19. The source material was PBMCs or T cells enriched from blood (not recorded which).

Here the CDR3 reads CASSPSGTGNEKLFF. In DNA, the CDR3 is TGTGCCAGCAGCCCGTCCGGGACAGGTAACGAAAAACTGTTTTTT. The chain couples TRBV7-9 to TRBJ1-4; 8 nucleotides match TRBD1. V gave up 5 bases and J gave up 8 bases; unmatched junction bases: 10. CDR1 SEHNR and CDR2 FQNEAQ come from the germline V gene (reference sequence). The CDR3 consists of 15 residues.